Detailed here is one TCR beta chain. Its target is unknown. It was with 60 Vbeta and 13 Jbeta primers that the PCR ran. The protocol was immunoSEQ multiplex PCR, while the TCRdb copy is restricted to in-frame clones and leaves out a portion. In the table there are 100,000 to 150,000 clones, about 79% of which are singletons. The sample comes from a study of cytomegalovirus exposure and HLA in healthy donors. Broader study findings: Analysis performed later found under 20,000 TCR beta sequences associated with HLA alleles at 0.05 false discovery rate. A later analysis linked a missense DCLRE1C variant to TCR beta V- and J-gene trimming.

Per germline, CDR1 MNHEY and CDR2 SMNVEV (reference sequence). Trimming took 7 bases from V and 6 from J; bases not matched to a gene: 9. The CDR3 length is 15 residues. The receptor was derived from a woman under 30 in good health and CMV-seropositive. The material sequenced was PBMCs. The rearrangement joins TRBV27 to TRBJ2-3, with 11 positions matching TRBD2. The CDR3 protein is CASIMTSGVPDTQYF. The CDR3 DNA sequence: TGTGCCAGCATCATGACTAGCGGGGTCCCGGATACGCAGTATTTT.